The source of this T cell receptor (beta chain) is a study of blood T cells in healthy people across ages (dated by TCRdb to 2014 to 2015). As for the study more broadly: In model experiments, roughly one uniquely barcoded TCR beta cDNA molecule per two T cells was captured by template switching. The donors were divided into four age groups: young (average roughly 17 years), middle-aged (around 41), aged (roughly 60) and long-lived (roughly 82). Using deep sequencing normalized with unique cDNA molecular identifiers, the study measured how TCR beta repertoire diversity changes with age. For two donors (one aged 18 to 29 and one aged 80 or older), the study analyzed two additional independent replicas of 1 million unique cDNA reads from the same blood draw. Donors of different ages were randomly distributed across sequencing lanes to avoid experimental bias.

The roughly 39 donors, aged 6 to 90 years, were systemically healthy Caucasian individuals from Russia. Around 9.8 milliliters of peripheral blood were collected from each donor into EDTA-treated Vacutainer tubes. Ficoll-Paque density-gradient centrifugation was used to isolate PBMCs, with at least 6.5 million per sample. Total RNA, at least 5 micrograms per sample, was extracted from PBMCs with Trizol reagent. For every donor, an aliquot of PBMCs went through flow cytometry to measure the percentages of naive CD45RAhigh/CD27high T cells. Libraries were built with 5' RACE. The instrument given in TCRdb is Illumina HiSeq 2500. A second roughly 6 to 12 cycle PCR used a sample-barcoded 5' primer and a J-beta primer mix. A template-switch 5' adaptor carrying 12 random nucleotides introduced a unique molecular identifier onto each TCR beta cDNA molecule. At least 3 million CDR3-containing paired-end reads were obtained from each sample. First-strand cDNA was synthesized from all RNA with the Mint cDNA synthesis kit, primed by a TRBC-specific oligonucleotide. Following uracil-DNA glycosylase treatment, all cDNA underwent a first 18-cycle PCR with the universal primers M1SS and BC2_uni_R. The paper's data handling went like this. Normalization of each sample was performed by random selection of 1 million high-quality reads, each carrying a distinct molecular identifier. Reads sharing molecular identifiers were discarded rather than binned into consensus sequences. MiTCR, set to a Q25 quality threshold and the strictest error-elimination algorithm, was used for CDR3 identification, clonotype clustering and error correction. A nonparametric unseen species model using Euler transformation provided a lower-bound estimate of total TCR beta diversity. TCRdb handled the public reads itself, with Q25 trimming in fastp and clone calling in MiXCR, and kept productive beta chains. Each CDR3 protein appears once, grouped with its most common genes and DNA. These V and J calls originate from TCRdb's pipeline instead of the authors' own analysis. The sample includes approximately 730,000 distinct CDR3 sequences, with less than 70% observed a single time. The leading ten clones occupy approximately 40% of the sample.

The paper's findings and limits, for the study overall: Estimates of total diversity based on one million sequenced T cells were regarded as lower bounds and as underestimates. Compared with the aged group, more naive CD4+ T cells, fewer expanded clones and increased TCR diversity were shown by the long-lived group, suggesting age selection. As age increased, observed TCR beta diversity per million T cells dropped in a roughly linear way, and a significant reduction was already evident by age 40. Because profiling used bulk unsorted PBMCs, naive and antigen-experienced compartments could not be compared conclusively. Because donor CMV infection status was unknown, age-related changes in expanded clonotypes were potentially confounded. The percentage of naive T cells measured by flow cytometry correlated strongly with observed TCR beta diversity.

The sample holds a few counts of this clonotype. Its antigen specificity is not known. Within one base of it there is no much larger clone, and no base qualities were kept. The CDR3, from cysteine to phenylalanine, totals 13 residues. Just the 39-base CDR3 DNA is kept, in frame starting at base 1. For CDR1 and CDR2, the germline V gene lists SQVTM and ANQGSEA. Trimming removed 6 bases from V and 2 bases from J, leaving 10 bases between the germline ends. The chain uses TRBV29-1 and TRBJ1-4; TRBD1 could be the D gene, as 6 bases match. Sample: blood. The TCR comes from a man aged 80 or over in good health. The CDR3 is CSVRGLTNEKLFF. The DNA is as follows: TGCAGCGTCCGGGGGCTCACTAATGAAAAACTGTTTTTT.